One sample yielded the 12 T cell receptor beta chains listed below, sequenced in a study of OX40 agonist ivuxolimab in advanced cancers. The repertoire was sequenced with immunoSEQ multiplex PCR; TCRdb's copy has only in-frame clones and lacks some. This sample has just under 65,000 clones, with around 85% found just once. The sequenced sample was CD4+ or CD8+ T cells sorted from blood, obtained in a trial of the OX40 agonist ivuxolimab. These receptors all come from an adult with an advanced solid tumor such as melanoma, head and neck, liver or kidney cancer.

This chain joins TRBV5-4 and TRBJ2-2; TRBD2 matches 10 bases. V gave up 4 bases and J gave up 4 bases; unmatched junction bases: 10. The CDR3 consists of 17 residues. Per germline, CDR1 SGHNT and CDR2 YYREEE (reference sequence). The CDR3 spells CASSHRTSGISTGELFF. The CDR3 DNA reads TGTGCCAGCAGCCATAGGACTAGCGGAATTTCCACCGGGGAGCTGTTTTTT. The full variable domain, rest sourced from reference TRBV5-4 and TRBJ2-2, is ETGVTQSPTHLIKTRGQQVTLRCSSQSGHNTVSWYQQALGQGPQFIFQYYREEENGRGNFPPRFSGLQFPNYSSELNVNALELDDSALYLCASSHRTSGISTGELFFGEGSRLTVL.

The V gene is TRBV16, the J gene TRBJ1-2; D is ambiguous. Germline CDR1 is KGHSY and CDR2 is FQNENV. The CDR3 is made up of 15 amino acids. Deletions cut 2 bases from V and 2 bases from J, with 12 bases between. The CDR3 is CASSQSLEQNYGYTF. CDR3 nucleotides: TGTGCCAGCAGCCAAAGTCTAGAACAAAACTATGGCTACACCTTC.

The chain joins TRBV5-6 to TRBJ2-6; D could derive from TRBD1 or TRBD2 (5 bases each). Looked up from germline, CDR1 is SGHDT and CDR2 is YYEEEE. This CDR3 is 16 amino acids long. The V gene lost 2 bases and the J gene lost 4 bases, with 13 bases spanning the gap. This CDR3 is CASSFLDGTGANVLTF. The CDR3 DNA is TGTGCCAGCAGCTTCTTAGACGGGACCGGGGCCAACGTCCTGACTTTC.

The chain is built from TRBV6-5 and TRBJ2-1; D is possibly TRBD1 or TRBD2 (5 bases each). CDR3 length: 14 amino acids. The germline CDR1 and CDR2 sequences are MNHEY and SVGAGI. With 7 bases removed from V and 7 bases from J, the gap between germline ends came to 17 bases. CDR3 in amino acids: CASIKPGPPNEQFF. In nucleotides, the CDR3 is TGTGCCAGCATTAAACCGGGACCCCCGAATGAGCAGTTCTTC.

This rearrangement joins TRBV4-2 to TRBJ2-7; 7 bases are shared with TRBD2. CDR1 is LGHNA and CDR2 is YNFKEQ in the germline V gene. Losses at the gene ends were 0 bases for V and 2 bases for J; bases not matched to a gene: 1. This CDR3 contains 14 residues. The CDR3 DNA reads as TGTGCCAGCAGCCAAGATCTAGCGGCCTACGAGCAGTACTTC. Its translation: CASSQDLAAYEQYF.

The chain combines TRBV5-4 with TRBJ2-2; TRBD2 matches at 7 bases. The CDR3 runs to 16 residues. The ends lost 6 bases at V and 0 bases at J; junction bases unmatched: 8. CDR1 is SGHNT and CDR2 is YYREEE in the germline V gene (reference sequence). CDR3 protein: CASTRRRGANTGELFF. Written as DNA, the CDR3 is TGTGCCAGCACCCGACGACGGGGGGCGAACACCGGGGAGCTGTTTTTT.

This CDR3 is CASSLGRQNQPQHF. CDR3 DNA: TGTGCCAGCAGCTTGGGACGGCAAAATCAGCCCCAGCATTTT. V gene TRBV7-9 combines with J gene TRBJ1-5; a possible D gene is TRBD1 (5 bases). The V end was cut by 3 bases, the J end by 4 bases, with 10 bases between. The CDR3 runs 14 residues. Germline loops: CDR1 SEHNR, CDR2 FQNEAQ (reference sequence).

The rearrangement uses TRBV19 and TRBJ1-1, with 9 positions matching TRBD1. The CDR3 covers 14 residues. With 5 bases clipped from V and 8 bases from J, the junction kept 9 bases outside the gene matches. Germline V gene lookup returns CDR1 LNHDA and CDR2 SQIVND (reference sequence). CDR3 region: CASSVFSGQGEAFF. The CDR3 region has the DNA TGTGCCAGTAGTGTCTTCTCGGGACAGGGCGAAGCTTTCTTT. Together with reference TRBV19 and TRBJ1-1, the CDR3 gives the full variable domain: DGGITQSPKYLFRKEGQNVTLSCEQNLNHDAMYWYRQDPGQGLRLIYYSQIVNDFQKGDIAEGYSVSREKKESFPLTVTSAQKNPTAFYLCASSVFSGQGEAFFGQGTRLTVV.

The chain carries TRBV29-1 and TRBJ1-2; D unresolved. The ends were cut back, 0 bases at V and 2 bases at J, with 7 bases in the middle. The V gene's germline CDR1 is SQVTM and CDR2 ANQGSEA. The CDR3 is 13 residues long. CDR3 in amino acids: CSVEDSRNYGYTF. In DNA, the CDR3 is TGCAGCGTTGAAGACAGTCGGAACTATGGCTACACCTTC.

This clone was picked up a small number of times. The CDR3 reads CASRVGGPTDTQYF. In DNA, the CDR3 is TGTGCCAGCAGGGTTGGGGGTCCCACAGATACGCAGTATTTT. The chain links TRBV2 to TRBJ2-3, with D perhaps matching TRBD1 or TRBD2 (5 bases each). The CDR3 is 14 amino acids. Germline V gene data show CDR1 as SNHLY and CDR2 as FYNNEI. V dropped 6 bases and J dropped 2 bases, with 12 bases sitting between them.

This chain connects TRBV27 to TRBJ1-2; 12 nucleotides match TRBD1. The CDR3 runs 15 residues. The V gene's germline CDR1 is MNHEY and CDR2 SMNVEV (reference sequence). V trimming: 5 bases; J trimming: 5 bases; junction bases outside the gene matches: 6. The CDR3 bases are TGTGCCAGCAGTCCCGGGACAGGGGGCGGGTATGGCTACACCTTC. It translates to CASSPGTGGGYGYTF.

V usage is TRBV7-2 and J usage is TRBJ1-4; possible D gene TRBD1, 5 bases. The CDR3 has 13 residues. Per the germline V gene, CDR1 is SGHTA and CDR2 is FQGNSA. V lost 1 base and J lost 8, with 8 bases in between. Here the CDR3 DNA reads TGTGCCAGCAGCTTAGGCAGGGTCGAAAAACTGTTTTTT. It codes for CASSLGRVEKLFF.